This is a list of T cell receptor beta chains from one sample in a study of blood T cell repertoires in COVID-19. The data were produced by immunoSEQ multiplex PCR, yet TCRdb's version contains in-frame clones alone and is incomplete. The sample yields around 300,000 clones, 89% seen once. The sample taken for sequencing was PBMCs or T cells enriched from blood (not recorded which). The receptors derive from a woman aged 60-75 years who had recovered from COVID-19. Each CDR3 is given with its conserved first and last residue. Each record gives: V gene, D gene, clone size, J gene, CDR3 protein, CDR3 DNA. The D gene is left open where the match is weak. Clone size is shown for a subset of rows, as once, few, many or a class of expanded clone.

TRBV30	NA	NA	TRBJ1-1	CAWSRLGMNTEAFF	TGTGCCTGGTCCAGGCTGGGCATGAACACTGAAGCTTTCTTT
TRBV30	NA	NA	TRBJ1-4	CAWSPEGAAEKLFF	TGTGCCTGGAGCCCAGAAGGGGCCGCTGAAAAACTGTTTTTT
TRBV19	TRBD1	NA	TRBJ1-5	CASSFRGRQPQHF	TGTGCCAGTAGTTTCAGGGGGCGGCAGCCCCAGCATTTT
TRBV5-1	NA	NA	TRBJ1-3	CASSLDRGNTIYF	TGCGCCAGCAGCTTAGACAGGGGAAACACCATATATTTT
TRBV5-1	NA	NA	TRBJ2-1	CASSLANNEQFF	TGCGCCAGCAGCTTGGCCAACAATGAGCAGTTCTTC
TRBV29-1	TRBD2	once	TRBJ2-1	CSTRRLAGDNEQFF	TGCAGCACGAGACGCCTAGCGGGCGATAATGAGCAGTTCTTC
TRBV6-1	TRBD1	NA	TRBJ1-6	CASSVPDRSLNSPLHF	TGTGCCAGCAGTGTCCCGGACAGGTCGTTGAATTCACCCCTCCACTTT
TRBV11-2	TRBD1	NA	TRBJ1-1	CASSLRDRVWVAFF	TGTGCCAGCAGCTTAAGGGACAGGGTGTGGGTAGCTTTCTTT
TRBV11-3	NA	NA	TRBJ2-1	CASSLVGGVPRGEQFF	TGTGCCAGCAGCTTAGTAGGGGGTGTCCCTAGGGGGGAGCAGTTCTTC
TRBV28	NA	NA	TRBJ1-2	CASRMTPNYGYTF	TGTGCCAGCAGGATGACACCCAACTATGGCTACACCTTC
TRBV28	NA	NA	TRBJ1-2	CASSSGTRYYGYTF	TGTGCCAGCAGTTCCGGGACACGGTACTATGGCTACACCTTC
TRBV4-1	TRBD1	NA	TRBJ1-4	CASSQVEGQGKKLFF	TGCGCCAGCAGCCAAGTGGAGGGACAGGGGAAGAAACTGTTTTTT
TRBV24-1	NA	NA	TRBJ1-5	CATDQGRGQPQHF	TGTGCCACCGATCAGGGGAGGGGACAGCCCCAGCATTTT
TRBV4-2	TRBD1	few	TRBJ1-1	CASSLRTGTDILNTEAFF	TGTGCCAGCAGCCTTCGGACAGGGACCGATATATTGAACACTGAAGCTTTCTTT
TRBV28	NA	NA	TRBJ2-2	CASSARGRSTGELFF	TGTGCCAGCAGTGCCCGGGGGAGGAGCACCGGGGAGCTGTTTTTT
TRBV13	TRBD1	NA	TRBJ1-2	CASSLAGGYGYTF	TGTGCCAGCAGCTTAGCAGGGGGCTATGGCTACACCTTC
TRBV2	NA	NA	TRBJ1-2	CASSVGHWRLSLNYGYTF	TGTGCCAGCAGTGTCGGGCATTGGAGGCTCAGCCTAAACTATGGCTACACCTTC
TRBV9	TRBD1	NA	TRBJ2-7	CASSAHQGVTYEQYF	TGTGCCAGCAGCGCCCACCAGGGGGTCACCTACGAGCAGTACTTC
TRBV6-5	NA	NA	TRBJ1-5	CASSYRDGDQPQHF	TGTGCCAGCAGTTACCGTGATGGAGACCAGCCCCAGCATTTT
TRBV3-1/TRBV3-2	TRBD2	NA	TRBJ2-2	CASSLHGGADTGELFF	TGTGCCAGCAGCCTACACGGGGGGGCAGACACCGGGGAGCTGTTTTTT
TRBV5-1	TRBD1	NA	TRBJ1-4	CASSWTGGEEKLFF	TGCGCCAGCAGCTGGACAGGCGGGGAGGAAAAACTGTTTTTT
TRBV18	NA	NA	TRBJ1-1	CASSPPTRAQNTEAFF	TGTGCCAGCTCACCACCGACGCGGGCTCAGAACACTGAAGCTTTCTTT
TRBV5-1	NA	NA	TRBJ1-2	CASSLDSGNYGYTF	TGCGCCAGCAGCTTGGATAGCGGGAACTATGGCTACACCTTC
TRBV5-1	TRBD2	once	TRBJ2-5	CASSLAGGGETQYF	TGCGCCAGCAGCTTGGCGGGCGGGGGGGAGACCCAGTACTTC